The rows below give T cell receptor beta chains drawn from one sample of a study of cytomegalovirus exposure and HLA in healthy donors. Libraries were prepared by immunoSEQ multiplex PCR; TCRdb keeps only in-frame clonotypes and omits some of them. The table lists about 100,000 clones, approximately 81% of them singletons. Sample: PBMCs. All receptors derive from a male donor in good health and CMV-seropositive. Each CDR3 is given with its conserved first and last residue. Each record gives: CDR3 length, D gene, V gene, clone size, J gene, CDR3 DNA, CDR3 protein. The D gene is left open where the match is weak. Expanded clones get a size class; other rows say once, few or many, or leave the size out.

15	TRBD1	TRBV7-9	many	TRBJ2-7	TGTGCCAGCAGCCGATTGAACAGGGGCTCCTACGAGCAGTACTTC	CASSRLNRGSYEQYF
15	TRBD1	TRBV4-3	.	TRBJ2-1	TGCGCCAGCAGCCGGGGACAGGGGAGGTACAATGAGCAGTTCTTC	CASSRGQGRYNEQFF
11	.	TRBV5-6	.	TRBJ1-1	TGTGCCAGCAGCTCTGAGGTTGAAGCTTTCTTT	CASSSEVEAFF
14	.	TRBV19	.	TRBJ2-3	TGTGCCAGTAGCCCCGGGACTAGCACAGATACGCAGTATTTT	CASSPGTSTDTQYF
15	TRBD1	TRBV2	.	TRBJ2-7	TGTGCCAGCAGTGGTCAAAAGGGGGCCGCGGGCGAGCAGTACTTC	CASSGQKGAAGEQYF
13	.	TRBV30	.	TRBJ2-7	TGTGCCTGGAGTGTAATCGGGGTTGGGGAGCAGTACTTC	CAWSVIGVGEQYF
13	.	TRBV7-2	.	TRBJ1-2	TGTGCCACCAAGAGAGGGATGAACTATGGCTACACCTTC	CATKRGMNYGYTF
16	TRBD2	TRBV19	once	TRBJ2-2	TGTGCCAGTAGCACACCCGGGACTAGTATCACCGGGGAGCTGTTTTTT	CASSTPGTSITGELFF
14	.	TRBV30	.	TRBJ1-5	TGTGCCTGGAGTTCTACAGGGATCGGTCAGCCCCAGCATTTT	CAWSSTGIGQPQHF
17	.	TRBV5-1	.	TRBJ1-3	TGCGCCAGCAGCTTAGGCCGCGAAGGAGGGTCTGGAAACACCATATATTTT	CASSLGREGGSGNTIYF
14	.	TRBV2	.	TRBJ1-2	TGTGCCAGCAGTGAAGGGCCAGCTAACTATGGCTACACCTTC	CASSEGPANYGYTF
14	.	TRBV4-2	.	TRBJ2-7	TGTGCCAGCAGCCTTCTTAGCGGTCGTTACGAGCAGTACTTC	CASSLLSGRYEQYF
15	TRBD1	TRBV6-5	.	TRBJ2-7	TGTGCCAGCTCTCGCGGGACAGGGGGCTTAGAGGAGCAGTACTTC	CASSRGTGGLEEQYF
15	TRBD2	TRBV5-6	.	TRBJ2-3	TGTGCCAGCAGCTTGCTAGCGGGGAGCACAGATACGCAGTATTTT	CASSLLAGSTDTQYF
16	.	TRBV11-2	.	TRBJ1-2	TGTGCCAGCAGCTCACCATTGGACACAGGGCGTAATGGCTACACCTTC	CASSSPLDTGRNGYTF
12	TRBD2	TRBV9	.	TRBJ2-7	TGTGCCTCTTCCCGGGGGGCCTACGAGCAGTACTTC	CASSRGAYEQYF
15	TRBD1	TRBV12-5	.	TRBJ2-3	TGTGCTAGTGGTTGGACGGGACAGACCACAGATACGCAGTATTTT	CASGWTGQTTDTQYF
20	TRBD2	TRBV4-1	.	TRBJ2-1	TGCGCCAGCAGCCAAGACCGTGGGATGGGCGGGACTAGGGTAGACAATGAGCAGTTCTTC	CASSQDRGMGGTRVDNEQFF
16	.	TRBV5-5	.	TRBJ2-5	TGTGCCAGCAGCCCCGTGATGGGGTCTCGGGGAGAGACCCAGTACTTC	CASSPVMGSRGETQYF
15	TRBD1	TRBV4-1	.	TRBJ2-7	TGCGCCAGCAGCCAAGAGGGGGACAGGGGGTTCCAAGTCCCCTTC	CASSQEGDRGFQVPF
15	TRBD2	TRBV6-4	.	TRBJ2-1	TGTGCCAGCAGTGTTAGCGGGGGGTCCTACAATGAGCAGTTCTTC	CASSVSGGSYNEQFF
14	TRBD1	TRBV7-8	.	TRBJ2-7	TGTGCCAGCAGCCCGGGACAGAAACTCTACGAGCAGTACTTC	CASSPGQKLYEQYF
13	TRBD2	TRBV10-3	.	TRBJ2-7	TGTGCCATTAGCGGGGGTCCCTCCTACGAGCAGTACTTC	CAISGGPSYEQYF
16	TRBD1	TRBV2	.	TRBJ1-4	TGTGCCAGCAGTAGGGACAGCCGAACAACTAATGAAAAACTGTTTTTT	CASSRDSRTTNEKLFF
17	.	TRBV5-1	once	TRBJ1-3	TGCGCCAGCAGCTTGGCCCCAACGGTGAGCTCTGGAAACACCATATATTTT	CASSLAPTVSSGNTIYF
15	TRBD1	TRBV9	.	TRBJ2-2	TGTGCCAGCAGCGTAGTGGGACAGGGTACCGGGGAGCTGTTTTTT	CASSVVGQGTGELFF
12	.	TRBV29-1	.	TRBJ2-4	TGCAGCGTTAAGGCAGGGAAAAACATTCAGTACTTC	CSVKAGKNIQYF
15	.	TRBV18	.	TRBJ1-2	TGTGCCAGCTCACCGGCAGGGTTGGCTAACTATGGCTACACCTTC	CASSPAGLANYGYTF
14	.	TRBV4-3	.	TRBJ1-2	TGCGCCAGCAGCCAAGACAGGGGCGCCTATGGCTACACCTTC	CASSQDRGAYGYTF
15	.	TRBV25-1	.	TRBJ1-2	TGTGCCAGCAGTGAATATGGGACAAGGGCCTATGGCTACACCTTC	CASSEYGTRAYGYTF
15	.	TRBV6-1	.	TRBJ2-7	TGTGCCAGCCGCTCGCCGGAGCGGCTGCCCTACGAGCAGTACTTC	CASRSPERLPYEQYF
13	TRBD1	TRBV7-3	.	TRBJ2-1	TGTGCCAGCAGCCCACAGGGGAGAGGGGAGCAGTTCTTC	CASSPQGRGEQFF
16	TRBD1	TRBV5-1	once	TRBJ2-1	TGCGCCAGCAGCTGGGGACAGGGGGCGCGAAACAATGAGCAGTTCTTC	CASSWGQGARNNEQFF
16	TRBD1	TRBV5-1	.	TRBJ2-3	TGCGCCAGCAGCTCGGGGGACAGGGGCCATCAGGATACGCAGTATTTT	CASSSGDRGHQDTQYF
14	.	TRBV6-5	many	TRBJ1-5	TGTGCCAGCAGTCAGATTAATAGCAATCAGCCCCAGCATTTT	CASSQINSNQPQHF
14	.	TRBV9	.	TRBJ1-3	TGTGCCAGCAGCGTACAGGGTGGTGGAAACACCATATATTTT	CASSVQGGGNTIYF
15	.	TRBV5-1	.	TRBJ1-2	TGCGCCAGCAGCTTGGGGGCAGTCCAAGTCCATGGCTACACCTTC	CASSLGAVQVHGYTF
16	.	TRBV7-2	.	TRBJ1-3	TGTGCCAGCAGCTTACAGAACACCATCTCTGGAAACACCATATATTTT	CASSLQNTISGNTIYF
16	TRBD2	TRBV10-3	.	TRBJ2-1	TGTGCCATCAGGCCCGTAGCGGGGGGGTCTATGGATGAGCAGTTCTTC	CAIRPVAGGSMDEQFF
14	.	TRBV7-2	.	TRBJ1-3	TGTGCCAGCAGCTTATCTCTACGGGGAAACACCATATATTTT	CASSLSLRGNTIYF
14	.	TRBV7-2	few	TRBJ2-7	TGTGCCAGCAGGCCTACGACAGGTGGCTACGAGCAGTACTTC	CASRPTTGGYEQYF
15	TRBD2	TRBV18	.	TRBJ2-1	TGTGCCAGCTCACCAAGGCCTAGCGGAACCAATGAGCAGTTCTTC	CASSPRPSGTNEQFF
15	.	TRBV6-5	.	TRBJ1-1	TGTGCCAGCAGTTACTCTCCGCGCATGAACACTGAAGCTTTCTTT	CASSYSPRMNTEAFF
15	.	TRBV19	.	TRBJ1-6	TGTGCCAGTAGTATAAACAGGCCTAATAATTCACCCCTCCACTTT	CASSINRPNNSPLHF
14	.	TRBV6-5	.	TRBJ2-5	TGTGCCAGCAGTTATGGGGACTCTCAAGAGACCCAGTACTTC	CASSYGDSQETQYF
10	.	TRBV30	once	TRBJ2-7	TGTGCCGCACAGGGTTTAGGGCAGTACTTC	CAAQGLGQYF